The sequence of this TCR beta chain was determined in a study of CD8 T cells in Susac syndrome. RNA totalling roughly 0.45 to 1 ug underwent reverse transcription with random hexamers. It was immunoSEQ multiplex PCR that amplified TCR beta CDR3 across 54 Vbeta and 13 Jbeta. TCRdb independently ran MiXCR on the immunoSEQ multiplex PCR reads; one entry per CDR3 protein. The repertoire includes some 100,000 distinct CDR3 sequences, approximately 93% of them detected once, and just under 0.095% sits in the top ten. This CDR3 region has 15 residues. CDR1 and CDR2 (germline): SQVTM, ANQGSEA. V lost 0 bases and J lost 1, with 9 bases in between.

Input material: CD4+ T cells from PBMCs. The sequence derives from a human donor with multiple sclerosis. The V and J genes are TRBV29-1 and TRBJ2-2; D is possibly TRBD2 (5 bases). In nucleotides, the CDR3 is TGCAGCGTTGAAGAGCGCGGGCAGAACACCGGGGAGCTGTTTTTT. Residues: CSVEERGQNTGELFF.